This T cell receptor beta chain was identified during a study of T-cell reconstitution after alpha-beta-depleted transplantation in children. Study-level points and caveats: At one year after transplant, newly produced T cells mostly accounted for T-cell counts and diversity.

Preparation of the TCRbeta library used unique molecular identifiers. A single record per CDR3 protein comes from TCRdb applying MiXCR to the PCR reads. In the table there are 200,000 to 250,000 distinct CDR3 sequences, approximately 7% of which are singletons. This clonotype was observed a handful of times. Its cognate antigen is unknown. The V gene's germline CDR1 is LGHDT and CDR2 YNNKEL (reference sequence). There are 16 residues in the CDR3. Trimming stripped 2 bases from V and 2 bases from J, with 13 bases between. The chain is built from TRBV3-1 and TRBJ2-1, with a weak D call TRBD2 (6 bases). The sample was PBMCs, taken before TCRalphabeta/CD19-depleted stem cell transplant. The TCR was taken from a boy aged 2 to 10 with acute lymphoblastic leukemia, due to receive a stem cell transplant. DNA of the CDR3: TGTGCCAGCAGCCAACCCCTAGCGCGGACCTACAATGAGCAGTTCTTC. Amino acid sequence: CASSQPLARTYNEQFF.